These T cell receptor beta chains were read from a single sample in a study of cytomegalovirus exposure and HLA in healthy donors. Only in-frame clones appear in the TCRdb table, and some are missing; sequencing was by immunoSEQ multiplex PCR. Here the sample spans about 150,000 clones, 65% to 80% being singletons. The sample taken for sequencing was PBMCs. All receptors come from a man aged 40-50 years in good health and CMV-seronegative. Both conserved end residues are part of each CDR3. D genes are given only for firm matches. Only some rows state a clone size, as once, few, many or a class for expanded clones.

TRBV2	NA	TRBD1	TRBJ2-7	CASKHDRGPYEQYF	TGTGCCAGCAAGCACGACAGGGGGCCCTACGAGCAGTACTTC
TRBV5-1	NA	NA	TRBJ1-5	CASSLVGGQPQHF	TGCGCCAGCAGCTTGGTGGGGGGTCAGCCCCAGCATTTT
TRBV19	few	NA	TRBJ2-3	CASSPGRSRWEDTQYF	TGTGCCAGTAGTCCGGGTCGTTCCAGGTGGGAGGATACGCAGTATTTT
TRBV2	NA	TRBD1	TRBJ1-2	CASSVMGQGESGYTF	TGTGCCAGCAGTGTAATGGGACAGGGTGAGAGTGGCTACACCTTC
TRBV5-1	NA	NA	TRBJ1-1	CASSPQYRRSNTEAFF	TGCGCCAGCAGCCCTCAATACAGACGGTCGAACACTGAAGCTTTCTTT
TRBV2	NA	NA	TRBJ1-5	CASSDQINQPQHF	TGTGCCAGCAGTGATCAGATAAATCAGCCCCAGCATTTT
TRBV29-1	NA	TRBD1	TRBJ2-1	CSVRPGQGIDEQFF	TGCAGCGTGCGGCCGGGACAGGGTATCGATGAGCAGTTCTTC
TRBV6-5	NA	NA	TRBJ1-5	CASSYSAIQGSQPQHF	TGTGCCAGCAGTTACTCGGCCATACAGGGATCTCAGCCCCAGCATTTT
TRBV6-5	NA	NA	TRBJ1-2	CATTLDSGGGYGYTF	TGTGCCACCACTCTTGATAGCGGGGGGGGCTATGGCTACACCTTC
TRBV6-6	NA	TRBD1	TRBJ1-5	CASSRQGNQPQHF	TGTGCCAGCAGTCGACAGGGGAATCAGCCCCAGCATTTT
TRBV29-1	NA	NA	TRBJ1-3	CSVEDGRSHGNTIYF	TGCAGCGTTGAAGATGGTAGGAGCCACGGAAACACCATATATTTT
TRBV6-6	NA	TRBD2	TRBJ2-5	CASRVLSPGGETQYF	TGTGCCAGCAGGGTCCTCTCACCGGGGGGAGAGACCCAGTACTTC
TRBV29-1	NA	NA	TRBJ2-5	CSARGAARTQYF	TGCAGCGCCAGGGGGGCGGCGAGGACCCAGTACTTC
TRBV18	NA	TRBD1	TRBJ2-2	CASSPYGQGGAGELFF	TGTGCCAGCTCACCATACGGACAGGGTGGCGCCGGGGAGCTGTTTTTT
TRBV11-3	NA	TRBD1	TRBJ2-1	CASSLGGQSYNEQFF	TGTGCCAGCAGCTTAGGGGGACAGAGTTACAATGAGCAGTTCTTC
TRBV28	NA	NA	TRBJ1-5	CASTSRGNQPQHF	TGTGCCAGCACCTCTAGGGGGAACCAGCCCCAGCATTTT
TRBV4-1	NA	NA	TRBJ2-7	CASSPRPAEGTYEQYF	TGCGCCAGCAGCCCCCGCCCCGCGGAGGGAACCTACGAGCAGTACTTC
TRBV19	NA	NA	TRBJ1-4	CASTTHSQGPTNEKLFF	TGTGCCAGTACCACCCACTCCCAGGGGCCAACTAATGAAAAACTGTTTTTT
TRBV7-9	NA	NA	TRBJ1-5	CASSFSRDKNQPQHF	TGTGCCAGCAGCTTTAGTCGGGACAAAAATCAGCCCCAGCATTTT
TRBV19	NA	TRBD1	TRBJ1-1	CASSIEGTGTEAFF	TGTGCCAGTAGTATAGAGGGGACAGGAACTGAAGCTTTCTTT
TRBV30	NA	TRBD1	TRBJ1-2	CAWSVTDRAHGYTF	TGTGCCTGGAGTGTTACCGACAGGGCCCATGGCTACACCTTC
TRBV19	NA	TRBD1	TRBJ1-2	CASTPDRQTYTF	TGTGCCAGTACCCCGGACAGGCAGACCTACACCTTC
TRBV6-1	NA	NA	TRBJ1-1	CASSEGLDEAFF	TGTGCCAGCAGTGAAGGACTCGATGAGGCTTTCTTT
TRBV5-1	NA	NA	TRBJ1-4	CASSFRQGSEEKLFF	TGCGCCAGCAGCTTCCGTCAGGGCAGTGAAGAAAAACTGTTTTTT
TRBV11-3	NA	NA	TRBJ1-1	CASSLIANSEAFF	TGTGCCAGCAGCTTGATCGCCAACAGTGAAGCTTTCTTT
TRBV7-8	NA	NA	TRBJ2-3	CASSLAPQGRADTQYF	TGTGCCAGCAGCTTAGCGCCCCAGGGGAGGGCAGATACGCAGTATTTT